This T cell receptor (beta chain) was retrieved from a study of blood T cells in healthy people across ages. With a J-beta primer mix and a sample-barcoded 5' primer, a second PCR ran roughly 6 to 11 cycles. TCRdb re-called the 5' RACE reads with MiXCR, one entry per CDR3 protein. The table shows some 1,000,000 distinct CDR3 sequences, with roughly 24% occurring only once. PBMCs were isolated at a quantity of at least 6 million per sample. CDR1 and CDR2 (germline): LGHNA, YNFKEQ. CDR3 length: 16 amino acids. V lost 4 bases to trimming and J lost 2 bases; unmatched junction nucleotides: 7. The same data also contributed to another study, on T cells of mothers and their children. That investigation notes: Over 8.5 million TCR beta CDR3 reads were obtained from each mother, and around 2.8 million from each child.

This receptor was identified in a girl aged 2 to 10 in good health. The sample comprised blood. V is TRBV4-2 and J is TRBJ2-1, with TRBD2 identical over 8 bases. In nucleotides, the CDR3 is TGTGCCAGCAGCCCCGGACGGGGGGGCCCCTACAATGAGCAGTTCTTC. This gives the protein CASSPGRGGPYNEQFF.